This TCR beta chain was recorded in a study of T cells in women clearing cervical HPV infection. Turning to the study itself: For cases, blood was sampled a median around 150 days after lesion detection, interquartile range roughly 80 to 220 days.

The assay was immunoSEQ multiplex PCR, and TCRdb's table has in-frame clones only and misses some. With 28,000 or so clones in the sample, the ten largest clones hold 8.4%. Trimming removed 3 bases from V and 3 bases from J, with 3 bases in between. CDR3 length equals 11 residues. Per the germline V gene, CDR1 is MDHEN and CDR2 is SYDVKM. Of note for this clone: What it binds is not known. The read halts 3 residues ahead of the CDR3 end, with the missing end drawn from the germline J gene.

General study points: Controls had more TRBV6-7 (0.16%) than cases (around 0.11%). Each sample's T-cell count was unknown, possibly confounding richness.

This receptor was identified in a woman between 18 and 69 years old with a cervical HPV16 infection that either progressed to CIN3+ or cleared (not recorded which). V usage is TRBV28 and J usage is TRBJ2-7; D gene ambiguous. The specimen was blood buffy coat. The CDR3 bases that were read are TGTGCCAGCAGTTTCCGCTACGAG. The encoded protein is CASSFRYE. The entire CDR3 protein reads CASSFRYEQYF.